What follows describes a single T cell receptor (beta chain). Its antigen is unidentified. The entry originates in a study of human T cells and chemical hapten exposure. The CDR3 spans 14 residues. From germline, CDR1 is MNHEY and CDR2 SVGEGT. V dropped 8 bases and J dropped 5 bases, with 15 bases sitting between them. Time point reported: patch test 1, 2 weeks after DPC sensitization. The treatment is: therapeutic diphenylcyclopropenone sensitization with weekly scalp DPC. From the RACE reads, TCRdb called clonotypes with MiXCR, one entry per CDR3 protein. The sample shows roughly 72,000 distinct CDR3 sequences, around a tenth of them seen only once. Study-level points and caveats: All donors were alopecia patients, so their immunity may differ from that of healthy people.

The chain couples TRBV6-2 or TRBV6-3 to TRBJ1-4, with D possibly matching TRBD1 (5 bases). The TCR originated in a woman in her forties or fifties with alopecia areata. Some clones in this sample may be carry-over from other donors' samples. The sample consisted of whole blood, taken in connection with sensitization to the hapten diphenylcyclopropenone (DPC). CDR3 coding DNA: TGTGCCAGCGGATCCGGGACCGGGAATGAAAAACTGTTTTTT. Amino acids: CASGSGTGNEKLFF.